This TCR beta chain was retrieved from a study of blood T cells in healthy people across ages. Per the germline V gene, CDR1 is LGHNA and CDR2 is YSLEER. V lost 2 bases, J lost 2 bases, and 13 bases lay in between. CDR3 length equals 15 residues. A sample-barcoded 5' primer and a J-beta primer mix were used in a second PCR of roughly 6 to 12 cycles. MiXCR, run by TCRdb on the 5' RACE reads, gives a single entry per CDR3 protein. The sample holds roughly 2 million distinct CDR3 sequences, 49% seen once. This receptor was obtained from a woman aged 35 to 49 in good health. The specimen sequenced was blood. The chain is built from TRBV4-3 and TRBJ2-7; the D gene is possibly TRBD1 (6 bases). CDR3 residues: CASSQSPRGPYEQYF. CDR3 DNA: TGCGCCAGCAGCCAATCCCCCAGGGGTCCCTACGAGCAGTACTTC.